This T cell receptor (beta chain) came from a study of early T cells in non-severe SARS-CoV-2 infection. Whole-study context: Bulk RNA from unsorted whole blood was sequenced; chains were unpaired.

This clonotype occurred a few times. TCRdb ran MiXCR on the 5' RACE reads and lists one entry per CDR3 protein. The sample contains about 48,000 distinct CDR3 sequences, approximately 9.8% of which appear only once. Germline V gives CDR1 GTSNPN, CDR2 SVGIG (reference sequence). The CDR3 sequence is 14 residues long. With V trimmed by 2 bases and J by 5 bases, 7 bases remained unmatched. The source of this sequence is an adult who was a healthcare worker with PCR-confirmed SARS-CoV-2 infection or an uninfected control (not recorded which). This sequence joins TRBV30 and TRBJ2-3, with 7 bases aligning to TRBD2. The material sequenced was whole blood. This CDR3 is CAWSMAGAGDTQYF. CDR3 nucleotide sequence: TGTGCCTGGAGTATGGCGGGAGCGGGAGATACGCAGTATTTT.